This section outlines one T cell receptor (beta chain) sequence together with its context. Assay: immunoSEQ multiplex PCR; the TCRdb copy retains only in-frame clones and omits some. The sample lists under 850,000 clones; 85% to 95% were seen once. The source of the sample is a study of shared clonotypes between healthy human individuals. CD45RO-negative CD8 cells positively selected for CCR7 made up the naive population, which excluded terminally differentiated effector memory CD45RA+ cells. This TCR was sampled from a man under 40 in good health. Specimen: naive CD8+ T cells sorted from blood.

CDR3 bases: TGTGCCAGCCGGGACAGGGGTTACAATGAGCAGTTCTTC. Residues: CASRDRGYNEQFF. This chain links TRBV19 with TRBJ2-1; TRBD1 matches at 10 bases. This CDR3 region has 13 residues. Losses at the gene ends were 9 bases for V and 4 bases for J; bases not matched to a gene: 3. Germline values: CDR1 LNHDA, CDR2 SQIVND (reference sequence).